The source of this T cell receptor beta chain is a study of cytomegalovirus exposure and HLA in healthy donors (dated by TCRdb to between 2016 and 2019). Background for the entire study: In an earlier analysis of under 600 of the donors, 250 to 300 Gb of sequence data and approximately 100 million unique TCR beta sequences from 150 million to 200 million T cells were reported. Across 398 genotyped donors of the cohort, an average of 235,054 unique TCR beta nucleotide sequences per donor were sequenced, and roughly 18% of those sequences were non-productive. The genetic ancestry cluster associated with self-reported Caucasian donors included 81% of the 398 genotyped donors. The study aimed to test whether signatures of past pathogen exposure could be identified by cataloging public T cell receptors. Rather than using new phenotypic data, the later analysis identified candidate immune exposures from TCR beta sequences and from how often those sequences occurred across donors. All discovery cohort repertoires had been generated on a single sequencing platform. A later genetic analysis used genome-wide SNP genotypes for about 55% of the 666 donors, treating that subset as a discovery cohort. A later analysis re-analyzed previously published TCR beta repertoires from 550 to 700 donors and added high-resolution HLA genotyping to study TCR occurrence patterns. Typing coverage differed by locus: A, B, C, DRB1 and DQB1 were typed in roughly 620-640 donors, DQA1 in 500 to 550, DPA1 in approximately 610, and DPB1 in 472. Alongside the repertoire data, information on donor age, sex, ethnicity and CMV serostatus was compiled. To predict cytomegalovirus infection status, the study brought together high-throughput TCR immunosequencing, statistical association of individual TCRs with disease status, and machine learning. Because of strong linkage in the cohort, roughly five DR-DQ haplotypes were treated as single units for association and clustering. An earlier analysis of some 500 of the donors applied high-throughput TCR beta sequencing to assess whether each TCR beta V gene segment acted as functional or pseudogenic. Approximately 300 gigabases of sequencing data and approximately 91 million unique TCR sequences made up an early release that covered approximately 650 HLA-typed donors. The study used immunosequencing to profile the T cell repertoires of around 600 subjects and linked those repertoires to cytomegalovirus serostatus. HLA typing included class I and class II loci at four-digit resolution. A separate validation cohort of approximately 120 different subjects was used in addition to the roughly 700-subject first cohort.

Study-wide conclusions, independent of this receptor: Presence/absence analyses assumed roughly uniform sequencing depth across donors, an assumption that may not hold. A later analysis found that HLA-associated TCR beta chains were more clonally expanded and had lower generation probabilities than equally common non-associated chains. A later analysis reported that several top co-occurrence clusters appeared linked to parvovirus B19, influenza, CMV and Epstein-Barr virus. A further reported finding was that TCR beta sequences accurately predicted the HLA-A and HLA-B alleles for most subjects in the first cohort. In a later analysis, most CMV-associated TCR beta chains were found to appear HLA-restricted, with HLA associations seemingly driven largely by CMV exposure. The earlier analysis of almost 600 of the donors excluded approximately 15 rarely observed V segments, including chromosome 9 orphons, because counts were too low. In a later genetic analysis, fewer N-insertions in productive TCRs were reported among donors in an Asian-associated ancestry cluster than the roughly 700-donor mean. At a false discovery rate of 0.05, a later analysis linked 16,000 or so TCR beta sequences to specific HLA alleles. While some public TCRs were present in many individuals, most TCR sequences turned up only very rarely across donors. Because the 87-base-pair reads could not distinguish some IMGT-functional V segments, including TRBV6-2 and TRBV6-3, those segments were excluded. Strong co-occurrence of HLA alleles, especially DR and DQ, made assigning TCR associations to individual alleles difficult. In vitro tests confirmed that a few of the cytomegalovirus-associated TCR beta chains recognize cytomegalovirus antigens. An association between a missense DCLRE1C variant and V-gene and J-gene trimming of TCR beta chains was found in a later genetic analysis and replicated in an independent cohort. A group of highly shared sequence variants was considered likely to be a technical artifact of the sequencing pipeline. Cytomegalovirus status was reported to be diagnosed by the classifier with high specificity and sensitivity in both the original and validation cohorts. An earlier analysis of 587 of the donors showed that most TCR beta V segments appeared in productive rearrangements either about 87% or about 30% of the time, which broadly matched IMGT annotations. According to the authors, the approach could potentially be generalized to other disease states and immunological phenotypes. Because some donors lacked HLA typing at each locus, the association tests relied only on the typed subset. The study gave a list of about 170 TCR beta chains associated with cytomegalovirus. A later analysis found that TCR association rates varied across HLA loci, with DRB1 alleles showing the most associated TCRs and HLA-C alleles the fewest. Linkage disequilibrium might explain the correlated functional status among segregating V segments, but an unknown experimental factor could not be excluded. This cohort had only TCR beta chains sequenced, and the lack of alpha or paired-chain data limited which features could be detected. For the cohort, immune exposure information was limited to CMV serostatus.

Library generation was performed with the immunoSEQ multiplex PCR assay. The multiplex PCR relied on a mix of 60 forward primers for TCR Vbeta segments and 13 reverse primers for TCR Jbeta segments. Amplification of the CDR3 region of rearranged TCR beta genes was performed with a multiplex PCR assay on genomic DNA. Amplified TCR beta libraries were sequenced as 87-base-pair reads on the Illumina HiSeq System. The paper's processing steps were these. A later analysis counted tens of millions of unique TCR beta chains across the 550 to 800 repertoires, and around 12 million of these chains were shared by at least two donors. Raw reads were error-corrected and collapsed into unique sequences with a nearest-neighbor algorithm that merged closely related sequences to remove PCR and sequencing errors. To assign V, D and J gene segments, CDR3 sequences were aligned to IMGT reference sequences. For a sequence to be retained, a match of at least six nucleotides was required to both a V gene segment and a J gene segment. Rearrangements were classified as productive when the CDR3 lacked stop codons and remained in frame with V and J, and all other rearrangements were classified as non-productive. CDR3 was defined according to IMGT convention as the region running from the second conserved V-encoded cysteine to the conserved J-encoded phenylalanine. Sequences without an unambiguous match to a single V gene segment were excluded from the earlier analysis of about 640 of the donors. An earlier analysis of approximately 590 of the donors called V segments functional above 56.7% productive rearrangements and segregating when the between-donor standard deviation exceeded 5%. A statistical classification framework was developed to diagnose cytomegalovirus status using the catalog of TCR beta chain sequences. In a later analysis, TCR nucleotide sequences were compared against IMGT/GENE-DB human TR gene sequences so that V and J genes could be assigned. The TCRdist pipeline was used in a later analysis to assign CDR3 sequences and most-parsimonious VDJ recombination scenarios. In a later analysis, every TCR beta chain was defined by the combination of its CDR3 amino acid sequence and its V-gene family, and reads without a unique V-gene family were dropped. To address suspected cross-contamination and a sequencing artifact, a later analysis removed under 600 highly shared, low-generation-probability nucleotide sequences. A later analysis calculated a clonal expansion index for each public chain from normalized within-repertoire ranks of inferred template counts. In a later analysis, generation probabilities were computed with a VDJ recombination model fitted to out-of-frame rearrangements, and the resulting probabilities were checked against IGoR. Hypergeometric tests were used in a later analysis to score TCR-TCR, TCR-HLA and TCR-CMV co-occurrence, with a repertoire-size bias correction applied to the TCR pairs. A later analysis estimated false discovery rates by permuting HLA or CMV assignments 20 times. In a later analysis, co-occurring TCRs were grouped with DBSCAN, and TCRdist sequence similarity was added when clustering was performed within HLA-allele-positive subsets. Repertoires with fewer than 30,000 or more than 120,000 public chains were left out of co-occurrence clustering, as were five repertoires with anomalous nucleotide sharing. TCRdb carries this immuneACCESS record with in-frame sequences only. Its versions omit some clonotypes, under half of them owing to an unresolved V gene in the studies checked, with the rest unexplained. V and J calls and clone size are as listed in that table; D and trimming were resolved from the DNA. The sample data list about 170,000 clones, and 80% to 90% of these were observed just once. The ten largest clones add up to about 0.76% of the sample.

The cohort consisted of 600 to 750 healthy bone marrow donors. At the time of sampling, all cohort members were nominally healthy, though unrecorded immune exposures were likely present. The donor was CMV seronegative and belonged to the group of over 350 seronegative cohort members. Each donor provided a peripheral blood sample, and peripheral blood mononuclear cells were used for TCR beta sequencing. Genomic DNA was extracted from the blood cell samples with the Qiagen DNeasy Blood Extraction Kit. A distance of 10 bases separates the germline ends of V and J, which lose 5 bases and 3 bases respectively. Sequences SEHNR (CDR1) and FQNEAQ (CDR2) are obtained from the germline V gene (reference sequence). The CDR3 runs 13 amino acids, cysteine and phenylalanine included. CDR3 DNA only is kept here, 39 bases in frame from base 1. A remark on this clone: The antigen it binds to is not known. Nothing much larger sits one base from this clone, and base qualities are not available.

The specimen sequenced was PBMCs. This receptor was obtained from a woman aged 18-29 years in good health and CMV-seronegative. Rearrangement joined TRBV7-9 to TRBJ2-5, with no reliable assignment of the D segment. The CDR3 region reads CASSHTDKETQYF. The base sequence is TGTGCCAGCAGCCACACCGATAAAGAGACCCAGTACTTC.